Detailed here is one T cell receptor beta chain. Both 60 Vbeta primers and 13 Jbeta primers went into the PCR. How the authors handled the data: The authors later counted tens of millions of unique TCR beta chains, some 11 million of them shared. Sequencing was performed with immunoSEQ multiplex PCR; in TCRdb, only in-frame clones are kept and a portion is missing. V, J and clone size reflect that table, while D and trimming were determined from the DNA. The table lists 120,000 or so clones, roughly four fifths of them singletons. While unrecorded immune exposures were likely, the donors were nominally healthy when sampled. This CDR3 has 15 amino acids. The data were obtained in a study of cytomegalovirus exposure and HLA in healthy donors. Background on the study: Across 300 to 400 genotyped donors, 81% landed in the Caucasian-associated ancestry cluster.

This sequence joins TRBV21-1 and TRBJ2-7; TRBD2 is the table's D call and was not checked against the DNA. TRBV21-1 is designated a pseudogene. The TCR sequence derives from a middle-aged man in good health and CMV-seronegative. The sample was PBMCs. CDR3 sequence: CASSKGWRSSYEQYF. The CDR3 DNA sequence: TGTGCCAGCAGCAAAGGTTGGAGGAGCTCCTACGAGCAGTACTTC.